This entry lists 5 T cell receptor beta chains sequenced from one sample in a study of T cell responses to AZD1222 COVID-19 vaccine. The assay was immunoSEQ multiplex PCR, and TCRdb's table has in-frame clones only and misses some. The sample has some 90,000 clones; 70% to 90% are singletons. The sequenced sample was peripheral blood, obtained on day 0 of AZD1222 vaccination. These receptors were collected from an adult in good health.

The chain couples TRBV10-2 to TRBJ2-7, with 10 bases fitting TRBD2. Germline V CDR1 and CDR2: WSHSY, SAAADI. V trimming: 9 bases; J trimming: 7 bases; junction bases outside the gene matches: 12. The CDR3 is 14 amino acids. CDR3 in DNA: TGCGCCAGTAGGTTAGCGGGAGGTCCTGGAGAGCAGTACTTC. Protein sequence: CASRLAGGPGEQYF.

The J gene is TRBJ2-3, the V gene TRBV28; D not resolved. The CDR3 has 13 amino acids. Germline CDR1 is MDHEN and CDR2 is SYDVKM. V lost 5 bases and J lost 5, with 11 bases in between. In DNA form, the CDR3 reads TGTGCCAGCAGTCCAACCTGGGTAGATACGCAGTATTTT. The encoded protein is CASSPTWVDTQYF.

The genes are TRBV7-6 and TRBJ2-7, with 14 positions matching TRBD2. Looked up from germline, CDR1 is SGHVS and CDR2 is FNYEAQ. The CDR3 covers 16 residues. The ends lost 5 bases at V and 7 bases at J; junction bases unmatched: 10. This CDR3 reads CASSEGTSGGQREQYF. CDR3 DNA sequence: TGTGCCAGCAGCGAGGGGACTAGCGGGGGCCAGCGGGAGCAGTACTTC. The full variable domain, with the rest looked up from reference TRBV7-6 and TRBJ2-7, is GAGVSQSPRYKVTKRGQDVALRCDPISGHVSLYWYRQALGQGPEFLTYFNYEAQQDKSGLPNDRFSAERPEGSISTLTIQRTEQRDSAMYRCASSEGTSGGQREQYFGPGTRLTVT.

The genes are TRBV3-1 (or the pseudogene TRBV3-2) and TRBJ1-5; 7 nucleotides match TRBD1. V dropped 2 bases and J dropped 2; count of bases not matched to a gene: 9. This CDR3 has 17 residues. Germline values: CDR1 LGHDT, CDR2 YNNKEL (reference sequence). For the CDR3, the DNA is TGTGCCAGCAGCCAACCCGGACAGGATCCGGGCAATCAGCCCCAGCATTTT. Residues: CASSQPGQDPGNQPQHF.

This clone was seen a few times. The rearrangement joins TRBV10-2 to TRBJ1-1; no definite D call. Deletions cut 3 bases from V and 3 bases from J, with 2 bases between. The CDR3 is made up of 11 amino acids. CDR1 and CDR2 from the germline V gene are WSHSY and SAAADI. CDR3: CASSDDTEAFF. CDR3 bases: TGCGCCAGCAGTGATGACACTGAAGCTTTCTTT.